This T cell receptor beta chain comes out of a study of identical twins' blood T cells. With respect to this clonotype: As yet, its antigen is unknown.

Study-level findings and limits: Twin repertoire similarity may partly reflect shared environment. Twins shared about as many clonotypes as their cloneset sizes predicted. Abundant TCRbeta CDR3s overlapped more between twins than with unrelated donors.

The CDR3 covers 14 residues. Trimming stripped 6 bases from V and 0 bases from J, with 12 bases between. Germline V gene lookup returns CDR1 SGHVS and CDR2 FNYEAQ. Each TCR cDNA library carried sample-specific barcodes on both ends. TCRdb recomputed calls from the 5' RACE reads with MiXCR, one row per CDR3 protein. The profile shows hundreds of thousands of distinct CDR3 sequences, about 28% of them singletons. This sequence was found in a woman between 18 and 55 years old in good health. The chain uses TRBV7-6 and TRBJ2-7; D is possibly TRBD1 (6 bases). The sequencing sample was made of PBMCs. CDR3 amino acids: CASSGQLNSYEQYF. CDR3 DNA sequence: TGTGCCAGCAGTGGACAGCTGAACTCCTACGAGCAGTACTTC.